This TCR beta chain emerged from a study of PD-1 blockade in classical Hodgkin lymphoma. Study-wide findings and caveats: Relative to healthy donors, newly diagnosed patients reportedly had lower baseline TCR diversity, which was reported as lower still in relapsed/refractory patients.

Brentuximab vedotin exposure varied among the patients, all of whom had relapsed after autologous stem cell transplantation. Patients reached a best response of complete response, partial response or progressive disease. Assay used: immunoSEQ multiplex PCR; TCRdb lists only in-frame clones, some missing. This sample yields 29,000 or so clones, of which roughly 70% are seen a single time; 15% belongs to the top ten. This CDR3 has 13 amino acids. The V gene lost 2 bases and the J gene lost 7 bases, with 12 bases spanning the gap. CDR1 is GTSNPN, CDR2 SVGIG, per germline (reference sequence). As concerns this clone: What it recognizes is unknown.

This TCR was recovered from a human donor with classical Hodgkin lymphoma. The material was peripheral blood mononuclear cells (PBMCs), obtained before the second cycle of nivolumab. This chain connects TRBV30 to TRBJ1-5; D is unclear. Here the CDR3 reads CAWSSIGRQPQHF. In DNA, the CDR3 is TGTGCCTGGAGTAGTATAGGGAGGCAGCCCCAGCATTTT.